The clone carrying this T cell receptor beta chain appeared a few times. The target antigen is unknown. Investigators reverse transcribed all isolated RNA, so they sequenced expressed TCRB transcripts. Assay used: immunoSEQ multiplex PCR; TCRdb lists only in-frame clones, some missing. The data hold about 650,000 clones, with 9.5% to 15% observed a single time. The data are from a study of beta chain features in type 1 diabetes. Study findings and constraints: There was a moderate but significant shortening of TCRB CDR3s in all four CD4+ subsets of Type 1 diabetes patients. Any HLA-type effect on TCRB rearrangement remained unresolved here. In the patient group, naive, central memory and Treg TCRB repertoires seemed more alike than in the healthy donor group.

Per the germline V gene, CDR1 is SGDLS and CDR2 is YYNGEE. V lost 0 bases and J 7 bases, leaving 13 bases between the germline ends. The CDR3 spans 14 residues. Material for sequencing was naive CD4+ T cells from blood. The V and J genes are TRBV9 and TRBJ1-2, with a weak D call TRBD1 (6 bases). This clonotype was sampled from a man aged 30 to 45 with type 1 diabetes. The CDR3: CASSVGQGRGGYTF. In DNA form, the CDR3 reads TGTGCCAGCAGCGTAGGTCAGGGGCGTGGTGGCTACACCTTC.